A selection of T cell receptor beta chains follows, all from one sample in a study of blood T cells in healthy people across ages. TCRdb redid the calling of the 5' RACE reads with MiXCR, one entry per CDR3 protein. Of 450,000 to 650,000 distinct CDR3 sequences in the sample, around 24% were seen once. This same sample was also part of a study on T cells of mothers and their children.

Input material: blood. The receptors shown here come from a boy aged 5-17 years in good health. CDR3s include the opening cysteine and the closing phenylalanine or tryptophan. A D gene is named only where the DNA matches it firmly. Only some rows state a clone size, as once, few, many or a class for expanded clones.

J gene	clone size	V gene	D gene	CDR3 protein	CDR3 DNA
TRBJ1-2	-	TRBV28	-	CASSSKLGTHYGYTF	TGTGCCAGCAGTTCAAAGCTCGGGACACACTATGGCTACACCTTC
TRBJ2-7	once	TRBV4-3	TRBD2	CASSQTTGTSGSWGQYF	TGCGCCAGCAGCCAAACTACCGGGACTAGCGGGAGTTGGGGGCAGTACTTC
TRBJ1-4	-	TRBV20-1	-	CSARRGREKLFF	TGCAGTGCCCGACGGGGGCGTGAAAAACTGTTTTTT
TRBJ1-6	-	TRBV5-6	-	CASSLLVGSSSPLHF	TGTGCCAGCAGCTTGTTAGTAGGGAGTAGCTCACCCCTCCACTTT
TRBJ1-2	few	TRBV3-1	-	CASSPYREGGYGYTF	TGTGCCAGCAGCCCATACCGGGAGGGCGGCTATGGCTACACCTTC
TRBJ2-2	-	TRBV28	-	CASSWPGQITGELFF	TGTGCCAGCAGTTGGCCGGGACAAATCACCGGGGAGCTGTTTTTT
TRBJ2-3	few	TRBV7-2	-	CASSSTGGADTQYF	TGTGCCAGCAGTTCGACAGGAGGGGCAGATACGCAGTATTTT
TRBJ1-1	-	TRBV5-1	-	CASSSTGSLNTEAFF	TGCGCCAGCAGCTCAACAGGGTCCCTGAACACTGAAGCTTTCTTT
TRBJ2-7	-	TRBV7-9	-	CASSFNPSYEQYF	TGTGCCAGCAGCTTCAACCCCTCCTACGAGCAGTACTTC
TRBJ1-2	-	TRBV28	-	CATDGSYGYTF	TGTGCCACCGACGGAAGCTATGGCTACACCTTC
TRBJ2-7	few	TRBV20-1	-	CSARSSSRSDEQYF	TGCAGTGCTAGATCCAGTTCAAGATCTGACGAGCAGTACTTC
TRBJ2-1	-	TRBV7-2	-	CASSPGGRGPNEQFF	TGTGCCAGCAGCCCCGGGGGGCGGGGGCCCAATGAGCAGTTCTTC
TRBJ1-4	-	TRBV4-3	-	CASSPHGAGSNEKLFF	TGCGCCAGCAGCCCCCACGGGGCGGGTAGTAATGAAAAACTGTTTTTT
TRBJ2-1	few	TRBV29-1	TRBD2	CSVKAGYEQFF	TGCAGCGTAAAAGCGGGGTATGAGCAGTTCTTC
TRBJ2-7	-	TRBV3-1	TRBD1	CASSQDESGGKGQGPLEQYF	TGTGCCAGCAGCCAAGATGAGAGTGGGGGAAAAGGACAGGGGCCTTTAGAGCAGTACTTC
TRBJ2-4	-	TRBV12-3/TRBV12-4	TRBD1	CASSFNRGDIQYF	TGTGCCAGCAGTTTTAACAGGGGGGACATTCAGTACTTC
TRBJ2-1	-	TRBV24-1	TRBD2	CATETGLGANEQFF	TGTGCCACAGAAACCGGACTAGGGGCCAATGAGCAGTTCTTC
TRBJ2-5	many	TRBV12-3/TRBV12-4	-	CASSFMGETQYF	TGTGCCAGCAGTTTTATGGGGGAGACCCAGTACTTC
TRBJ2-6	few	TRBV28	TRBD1	CASRDRGLTGTNVLTF	TGTGCCAGCAGGGACAGGGGATTAACTGGGACCAACGTCCTGACTTTC
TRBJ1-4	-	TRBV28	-	CASSSGHFKEKLFF	TGTGCCAGCAGTTCGGGACACTTCAAAGAAAAACTGTTTTTT
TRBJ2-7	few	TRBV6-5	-	CASSSTGGDYEQYF	TGTGCCAGCAGTTCTACAGGGGGGGACTACGAGCAGTACTTC
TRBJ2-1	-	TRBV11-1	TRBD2	CASSFAGGKVWFF	TGTGCCAGCAGCTTCGCGGGGGGTAAAGTTTGGTTCTTC
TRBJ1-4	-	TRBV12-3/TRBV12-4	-	CASSLQRSNEKLFF	TGTGCCAGCAGCTTACAGCGCTCTAATGAAAAACTGTTTTTT
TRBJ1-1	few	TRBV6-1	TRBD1	CASRERDRGSENTEAFF	TGTGCCAGCAGAGAAAGGGACAGGGGAAGTGAGAACACTGAAGCTTTCTTT
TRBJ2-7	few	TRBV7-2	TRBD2	CASSLTAGEQYF	TGTGCCAGCAGCTTGACAGCGGGGGAGCAGTACTTC
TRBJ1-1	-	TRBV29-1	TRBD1	CSVTGVNTEAFF	TGCAGCGTAACAGGGGTGAACACTGAAGCTTTCTTT
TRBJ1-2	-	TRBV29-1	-	CRAGEPTNYGYTF	TGCAGGGCCGGGGAGCCTACTAACTATGGCTACACCTTC
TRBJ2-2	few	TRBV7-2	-	CASSRDVNTGELFF	TGTGCCAGCAGCCGGGACGTCAACACCGGGGAGCTGTTTTTT
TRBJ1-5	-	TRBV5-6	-	CASSLYRAWNQPQHF	TGTGCCAGCAGCTTGTACAGGGCCTGGAATCAGCCCCAGCATTTT
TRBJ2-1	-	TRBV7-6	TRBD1	CASSLNRGRDPYNEQFF	TGTGCCAGCAGCTTAAACAGGGGGCGCGACCCCTACAATGAGCAGTTCTTC
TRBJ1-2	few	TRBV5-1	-	CASSSAGNYGYTF	TGCGCCAGCAGCTCGGCAGGAAACTATGGCTACACCTTC
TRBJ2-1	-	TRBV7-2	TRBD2	CASSQLGNLAGDEQFF	TGTGCCAGCAGCCAGCTAGGTAACCTAGCGGGGGATGAGCAGTTCTTC
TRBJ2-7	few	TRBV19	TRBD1	CASSITTGGGYEQYF	TGTGCCAGTAGTATCACGACAGGGGGCGGTTACGAGCAGTACTTC
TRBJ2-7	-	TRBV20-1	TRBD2	CSASVLAGGPHEQYF	TGCAGTGCTAGTGTCCTAGCGGGAGGGCCTCACGAGCAGTACTTC
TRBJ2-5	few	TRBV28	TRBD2	CASRTSGGRGETQYF	TGTGCCAGTCGGACTAGCGGGGGTAGGGGAGAGACCCAGTACTTC
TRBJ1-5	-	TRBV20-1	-	CSAGDVGGYRNQPQHF	TGCAGTGCTGGCGACGTCGGGGGGTATCGCAATCAGCCCCAGCATTTT
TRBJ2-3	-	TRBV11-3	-	CASSLVTGNTDTQYF	TGTGCCAGCAGCTTAGTAACAGGGAACACAGATACGCAGTATTTT
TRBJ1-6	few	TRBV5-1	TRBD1	CASSLEMTGGNSPLHF	TGCGCCAGCAGCTTGGAGATGACAGGGGGCAATTCACCCCTCCACTTT
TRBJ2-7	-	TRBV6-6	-	CASSYVQGSSYEQYF	TGTGCCAGCAGTTACGTGCAGGGGAGCTCCTACGAGCAGTACTTC